Listed below are T cell receptor beta chains from one sample, sequenced in a study of cytomegalovirus exposure and HLA in healthy donors. The repertoire was sequenced with immunoSEQ multiplex PCR; TCRdb's copy has only in-frame clones and lacks some. The table shows 150,000 to 200,000 clones, with 80% to 90% occurring only once. The sequenced material came from PBMCs. The origin of the receptors is a woman in her thirties in good health and CMV-seronegative. Each CDR3 is given without its conserved first and last residue.

V gene: TRBV5-1
CDR3 protein: ASSPGQAAYGYT

V gene: TRBV6-6
CDR3 protein: ASSRGGGYEQY

V gene: TRBV7-9
CDR3 protein: ASSLDNAPYEQY

V gene: TRBV6-5
CDR3 protein: ASSQGQGPGETQY

V gene: TRBV7-9
CDR3 protein: ASSLDRVSYEQY

V gene: TRBV7-8
CDR3 protein: ASSPPRITGGTQPQH

V gene: TRBV5-8
CDR3 protein: ASSAPPSGLNQPQH

V gene: TRBV5-1
CDR3 protein: ASSLEGTGVTHEQY

V gene: TRBV6-5
CDR3 protein: ASSRTGDTQY

V gene: TRBV6-1
CDR3 protein: ASSEGHSGNTIY

V gene: TRBV11-2
CDR3 protein: ASSPLRGSNTEAF

V gene: TRBV4-1
CDR3 protein: ASSLGTGTGQPYEQY

V gene: TRBV18
CDR3 protein: ASSRPGQGMSNQPQH

V gene: TRBV30
CDR3 protein: AFGVGTQY

V gene: TRBV7-2
CDR3 protein: ASSPLELSEAF

V gene: TRBV27
CDR3 protein: ASSTGTSGGAFGDEQF

V gene: TRBV5-1
CDR3 protein: ASRPDRGPSETQY